This T cell receptor beta chain was sequenced for a study of beta chain features in type 1 diabetes (dated by TCRdb to between 2017 and 2018). Study-wide context: Patients and healthy donors did not differ in mean age, gender distribution, total cell number or subset yield. In the study, TCRB repertoires of sorted circulating CD4+ T cell subsets from recently diagnosed type 1 diabetes patients were compared with those of matched healthy donors. Whereas all 30 or so donors provided naive and central memory subsets, regulatory and stem cell-like memory subsets were isolated from just 8 patients and roughly 8 healthy donors. Across all samples, approximately 98,000,000 sorted cells were examined, and cell number per subset correlated strongly with RNA yield.

Results and caveats for the whole study, not just this receptor: A moderate but significant shortening of TCRB CDR3 length was observed in type 1 diabetes patients in all four CD4+ subsets. Naive, central memory and regulatory TCRB repertoires appeared to be more alike among patients than among healthy donors. Patients with type 1 diabetes made fewer insertions and deleted more nucleotides at VDJ recombination sites, implying thymic rearrangement abnormalities. HLA sub-analyses involved small numbers of individuals, so any influence of HLA type on TCRB rearrangement remained unresolved. Because cDNA rather than genomic DNA was sequenced, highly expressing activated cells could have been over-represented, although no difference in activation and CD3 levels was found between groups. Shorter templates might have been favored by PCR, but patient and control samples were amplified and corrected together, so both groups would have been affected equally by any skew.

This clone was picked up a small number of times. Which antigen it targets is not known. The sample holds no much larger clone one base away, and base qualities are not on file. Each donor gave one peripheral blood draw, about 110 mL on average, collected into heparinised tubes. Naive, central memory, regulatory and stem cell-like memory CD4+ T cells were sorted on a BD FACSAria II using a panel including CD45RO, CCR7, CD25, CD127, CD95 and CD27. Every sorted population had a purity above 95%. PBMCs were isolated immediately by Lymphoprep density gradient centrifugation and stained directly without culture. To minimize batch effects, samples were stained and sorted in pairs, one healthy donor with one patient per experiment. The entire amount of isolated RNA was reverse transcribed using the High Capacity cDNA Reverse Transcription Kit, so the sequenced TCRB transcripts were expressed ones. Deep immunoSEQ sequencing was applied to naive, central memory and regulatory T cell samples, giving an average of approximately 4 million total reads per sample. Sorted cells were lysed in RLT buffer, and RNA was extracted using DNase-treated RNeasy Micro or Mini kits according to cell number. Each cell subset was processed on its own to prevent cross-contamination, while patient and healthy donor samples were processed together. The immunoSEQ multiplex PCR was used to amplify TCRB sequences from cDNA, yielding 87-bp fragments that span the CDR3 region. Sequencing of the amplicons was performed on the Illumina HiSeq platform. The study's processing was this. PCR bias was corrected computationally using synthetic template baselines, and reads within Hamming distance 2 were collapsed, with unmergeable singletons discarded. Reads were aligned against IMGT so that V, D and J genes, CDR3 length and insertions or deletions at six rearrangement sites could be assigned. Within each subset, clonotype counts were normalized to sorted cell number, after which true diversity and Gini coefficients were computed with the tcR R package. The overlap coefficient, calculated on TCRB nucleotide sequences, was used to quantify repertoire sharing. Out-of-frame TCRB sequences from naive cells were analyzed as a proxy for the pre-selection repertoire. This immuneACCESS table, as held by TCRdb, lists in-frame sequences with V and J called but not all clones. Of the missing ones, under half trace to an unresolved V gene in checked studies; the others have no known cause. The D gene and trimming were derived from the DNA, and the V and J assignments and clone size from that table. This sample has roughly 730,000 clones in its table, and about an eighth of those were observed once. The top ten constitute approximately 0.021% of the sample.

Unmatched junction bases come to 9, with V trimmed by 6 bases and J by 0 bases. The CDR3 starts with the cysteine, ends with the phenylalanine, and has 16 residues. CDR3 DNA is the only sequence kept; it has 48 bases, read in frame from the first base. The CDR1 and CDR2 encoded by the germline V gene (reference sequence) are LNHDA and SQIVND. Recombination connected TRBV19 to TRBJ1-2; 8 nucleotides in the junction match TRBD1. This TCR derives from a man between 18 and 29 years old with type 1 diabetes. Sequenced: naive CD4+ T cells from blood. Sample cell subset or site, as interpreted from the label and publication: true naive CD4+ T cells. In nucleotides, the sequence is TGTGCCAGTAGCGACCACCGGGACAGGTCTAACTATGGCTACACCTTC. Its translation reads: CASSDHRDRSNYGYTF.